This T cell receptor (beta chain) was found in a study of human T cells and chemical hapten exposure (dated by TCRdb to about 2021). Some background on the complete study: For sensitization, 2% DPC in acetone was applied to a roughly 2 cm by roughly 2 cm area of upper inner arm skin. Patients additionally received weekly therapeutic DPC doses to the scalp throughout the roughly 25-week study period. Patch testing on the upper back used Finn chambers containing 0.01% DPC, with scoring done after 6 days according to International Contact Dermatitis Research Group standards. Most of the patients in the cohort were female, and the cohort covered alopecia areata with under or over 50% scalp involvement, alopecia totalis and alopecia universalis. The libraries were sequenced as a pool, and the TCR yield per sample differed mostly because of small variations in library volumes within the pool. In alopecia patients, the study followed how the peripheral blood TCR repertoire changed in vivo over primary and secondary sensitization to diphenylcyclopropenone (DPC), a hapten. Blood was sampled from patients pre-sensitization (week 0) and at 2, 6 and about 24 weeks after DPC sensitization. Blood for TCR sequencing was provided by twenty-nine alopecia patients at one to four time points (pre-sensitization, 2, 6 and 24 weeks). What the work shows at the level of the full study, not this receptor alone: Repeated subsampling changed both the strength of the expansion versus patch-test correlation and the threshold at which the correlation became significant. Alopecia, a presumed autoimmune disease, was present in all patients, so the immune response of the patients might differ from that of healthy individuals. Expanded TCRs formed significantly more large CDR3 similarity clusters than pre-sensitization or healthy control sets, consistent with antigen-driven responses. DPC sensitization did not change the number of TCRs with a frequency above 1 in 1000, and there was no evidence of changes in global repertoire structure. Patch test score correlated positively with the number of PT1 expanded TCRs, reaching significance at thresholds 8, 16 and 32 but not at 4.

The library was obtained by RACE. The run used a NextSeq 500. Library preparation attached unique molecular identifiers to individual cDNA molecules for quantitative, reproducible TCR counting. Both TCR alpha and TCR beta chains were sequenced from each blood RNA sample. The study's own analysis went as follows. The median number of TCRs per sample was 85,000 to 100,000, ranging from about 20,000 to 690,600. The Decombinator software suite was used to annotate V, J and CDR3 in the TCR reads. For PS versus PT1 abundance plots, all samples were subsampled to the same number of TCRs (28,000). Expanded TCRs were defined as absent before sensitization and observed at least eight times at the 2-week time point. TCRdb reran the public reads through fastp at Q25 and MiXCR, keeping productive beta chains. For every CDR3 protein sequence, its rows merge into one entry that carries the most common genes and DNA. TCRdb, rather than the study authors, made the V and J calls. Within this sample are tens of thousands of distinct CDR3 sequences, with about 9.6% of them counted one time only. Of the sample, about an eighth is held by the ten largest clones.

This clonotype was seen a handful of times. Its specific antigen is unknown. No base qualities exist here, and no much larger clone lies one base off it. The meaning of the sample's time point label: patch test 1, 2 weeks after DPC sensitization. Per the publication, the treatment or condition label means: therapeutic diphenylcyclopropenone sensitization with weekly scalp DPC. Blood at each patch-test visit was drawn before the patch test was applied. To be eligible, patients had to be aged 18 to 70, diagnosed with alopecia and judged suitable for DPC therapy, while pregnant patients were excluded. Total RNA was isolated from unfractionated whole blood collected in Tempus Blood RNA tubes. Cut back by 6 bases and 4 bases, the V and J ends lie 19 bases apart. Looking up the germline V gene yields CDR1 SNHLY and CDR2 FYNNEI. Taken from cysteine to phenylalanine, the CDR3 has 16 residues. Only CDR3 DNA remains: 48 bases, in frame from the first base.

This TCR was recovered from a woman aged 40 to 50 with alopecia areata. Some clones in this sample may be carry-over from other donors' samples. Sequenced material: whole blood, taken in connection with sensitization to the hapten diphenylcyclopropenone (DPC). Rearrangement joined TRBV2 to TRBJ1-5; a tentative D call is TRBD1 (5 bases match). Here the CDR3 is given as CASSLERQGRNQPQHF. At the DNA level, the sequence is TGTGCCAGCAGCTTAGAACGGCAGGGACGAAATCAGCCCCAGCATTTT.